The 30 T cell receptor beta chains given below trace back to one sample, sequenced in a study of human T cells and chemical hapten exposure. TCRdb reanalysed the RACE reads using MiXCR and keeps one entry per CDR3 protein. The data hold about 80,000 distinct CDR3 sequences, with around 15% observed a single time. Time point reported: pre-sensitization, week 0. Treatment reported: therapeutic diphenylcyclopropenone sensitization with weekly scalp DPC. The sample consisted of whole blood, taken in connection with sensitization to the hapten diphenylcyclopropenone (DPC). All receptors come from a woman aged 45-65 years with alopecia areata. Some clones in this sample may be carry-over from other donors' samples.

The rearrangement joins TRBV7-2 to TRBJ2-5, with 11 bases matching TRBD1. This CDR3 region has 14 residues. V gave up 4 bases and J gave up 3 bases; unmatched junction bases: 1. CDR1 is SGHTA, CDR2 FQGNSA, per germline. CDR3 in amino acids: CASSSGQGEETQYF. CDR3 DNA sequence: TGTGCCAGCAGCTCGGGACAGGGGGAAGAGACCCAGTACTTC.

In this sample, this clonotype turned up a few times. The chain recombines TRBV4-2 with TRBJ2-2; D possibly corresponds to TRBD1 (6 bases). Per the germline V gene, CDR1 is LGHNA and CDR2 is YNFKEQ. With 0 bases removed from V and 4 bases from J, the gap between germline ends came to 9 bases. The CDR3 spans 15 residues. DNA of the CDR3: TGTGCCAGCAGCCAAGATCACAGGGTCACCGGGGAGCTGTTTTTT. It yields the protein CASSQDHRVTGELFF.

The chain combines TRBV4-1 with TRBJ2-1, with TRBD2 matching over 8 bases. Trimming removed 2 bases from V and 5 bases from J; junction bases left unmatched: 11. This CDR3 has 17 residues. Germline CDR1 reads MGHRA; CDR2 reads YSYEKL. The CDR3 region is CASSQKVPGRADNEQFF. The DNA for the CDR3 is TGCGCCAGCAGCCAAAAAGTCCCCGGGAGGGCCGACAATGAGCAGTTCTTC.

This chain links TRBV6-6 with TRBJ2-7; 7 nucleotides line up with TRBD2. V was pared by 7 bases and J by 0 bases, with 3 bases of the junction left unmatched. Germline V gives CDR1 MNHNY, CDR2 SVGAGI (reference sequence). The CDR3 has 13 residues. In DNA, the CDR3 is TGTGCCAGCACCCGGGACTACTCCTACGAGCAGTACTTC. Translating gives CASTRDYSYEQYF.

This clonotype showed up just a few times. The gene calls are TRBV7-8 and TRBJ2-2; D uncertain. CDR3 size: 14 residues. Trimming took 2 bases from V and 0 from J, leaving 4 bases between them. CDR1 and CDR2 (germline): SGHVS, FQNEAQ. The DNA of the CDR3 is TGTGCCAGCAGCTTACGCCCGAACACCGGGGAGCTGTTTTTT. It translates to CASSLRPNTGELFF.

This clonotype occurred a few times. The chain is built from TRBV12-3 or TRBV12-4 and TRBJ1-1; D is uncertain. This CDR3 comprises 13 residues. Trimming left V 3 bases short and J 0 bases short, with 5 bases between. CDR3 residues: CASSFSVNTEAFF. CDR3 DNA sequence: TGTGCCAGCAGTTTTTCAGTGAACACTGAAGCTTTCTTT.

DNA of the CDR3: TGTGCCAGCAGCTTACAGGGTGCAACTAATGAAAAACTGTTTTTT. It is translated as CASSLQGATNEKLFF. The chain combines TRBV7-2 with TRBJ1-4; D is possibly TRBD1 (5 bases). The length of the CDR3 is 15 residues. Trimming shortened V by 2 bases and J by 0 bases, and 7 bases separated the two germline ends. Germline CDR1 is SGHTA and CDR2 is FQGNSA.

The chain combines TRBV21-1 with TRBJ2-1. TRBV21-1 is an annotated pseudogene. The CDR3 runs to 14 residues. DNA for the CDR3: TGTGCCAGCAGCCGGAGAGGACCCTACAATGAGCAGTTCTTC. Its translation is CASSRRGPYNEQFF.

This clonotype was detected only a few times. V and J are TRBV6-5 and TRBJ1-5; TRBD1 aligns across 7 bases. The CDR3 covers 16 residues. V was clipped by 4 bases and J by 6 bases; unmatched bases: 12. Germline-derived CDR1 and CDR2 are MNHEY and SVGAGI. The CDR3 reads CASSSLGGGRVQPQHF. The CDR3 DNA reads TGTGCCAGCAGTTCTTTAGGAGGGGGCCGGGTTCAGCCCCAGCATTTT.

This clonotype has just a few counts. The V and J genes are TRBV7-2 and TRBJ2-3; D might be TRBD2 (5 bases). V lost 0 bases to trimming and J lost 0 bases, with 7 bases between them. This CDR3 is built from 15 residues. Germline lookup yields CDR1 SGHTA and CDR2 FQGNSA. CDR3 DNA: TGTGCCAGCAGCTTAGCGGGAGTGAGCACAGATACGCAGTATTTT. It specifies CASSLAGVSTDTQYF.

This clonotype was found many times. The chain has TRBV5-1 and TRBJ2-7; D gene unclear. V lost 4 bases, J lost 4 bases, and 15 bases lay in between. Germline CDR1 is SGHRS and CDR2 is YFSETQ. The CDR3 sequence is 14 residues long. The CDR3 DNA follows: TGCGCCAGCAGCCCCGGGCTCTCAGGATACGAGCAGTACTTC. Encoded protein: CASSPGLSGYEQYF. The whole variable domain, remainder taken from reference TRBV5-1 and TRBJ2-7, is KAGVTQTPRYLIKTRGQQVTLSCSPISGHRSVSWYQQTPGQGLQFLFEYFSETQRNKGNFPGRFSGRQFSNSRSEMNVSTLELGDSALYLCASSPGLSGYEQYFGPGTRLTVT.

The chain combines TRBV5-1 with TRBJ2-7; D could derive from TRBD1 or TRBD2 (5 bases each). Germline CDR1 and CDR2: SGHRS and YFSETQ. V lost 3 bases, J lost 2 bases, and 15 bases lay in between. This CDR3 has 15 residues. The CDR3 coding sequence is TGCGCCAGCAGCTCGTCCGGGACCGATGCCTACGAGCAGTACTTC. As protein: CASSSSGTDAYEQYF.

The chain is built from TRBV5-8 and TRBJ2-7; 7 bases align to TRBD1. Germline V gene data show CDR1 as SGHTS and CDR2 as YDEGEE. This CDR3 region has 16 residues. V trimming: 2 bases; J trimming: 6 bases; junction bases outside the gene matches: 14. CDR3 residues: CASSLARTGAGGEQYF. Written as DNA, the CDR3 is TGTGCCAGCAGCTTAGCGAGAACAGGGGCCGGCGGCGAGCAGTACTTC.

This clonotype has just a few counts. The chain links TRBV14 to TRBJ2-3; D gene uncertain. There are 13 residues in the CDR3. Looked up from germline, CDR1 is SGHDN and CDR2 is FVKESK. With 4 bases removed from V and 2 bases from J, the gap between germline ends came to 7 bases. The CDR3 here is CASSLHHTDTQYF. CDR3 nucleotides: TGTGCCAGCAGCCTTCACCACACAGATACGCAGTATTTT.

CDR3 bases: TGCAGTGCTACGACAGGGCGCTCTGGAAACACCATATATTTT. This encodes CSATTGRSGNTIYF. The chain couples TRBV20-1 to TRBJ1-3; 7 bases line up with TRBD1. Losses at the gene ends were 4 bases for V and 0 bases for J; bases not matched to a gene: 3. There are 14 residues in the CDR3. Per the germline V gene, CDR1 is DFQATT and CDR2 is SNEGSKA (reference sequence).

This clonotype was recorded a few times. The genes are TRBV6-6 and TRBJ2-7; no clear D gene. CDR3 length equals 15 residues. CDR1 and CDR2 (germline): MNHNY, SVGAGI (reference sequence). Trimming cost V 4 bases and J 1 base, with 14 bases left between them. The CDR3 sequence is CASSSNRRLSYEQYF. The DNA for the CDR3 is TGTGCCAGCAGTTCAAATAGAAGGCTTTCCTACGAGCAGTACTTC.

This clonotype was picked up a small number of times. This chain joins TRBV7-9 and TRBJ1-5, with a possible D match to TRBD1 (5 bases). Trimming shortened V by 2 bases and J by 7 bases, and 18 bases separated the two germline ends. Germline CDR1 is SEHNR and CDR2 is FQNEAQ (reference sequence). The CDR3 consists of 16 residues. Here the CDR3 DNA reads TGTGCCAGCAGCTTAACCTCGGGACCCACCCCCCAGCCCCAGCATTTT. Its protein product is CASSLTSGPTPQPQHF.

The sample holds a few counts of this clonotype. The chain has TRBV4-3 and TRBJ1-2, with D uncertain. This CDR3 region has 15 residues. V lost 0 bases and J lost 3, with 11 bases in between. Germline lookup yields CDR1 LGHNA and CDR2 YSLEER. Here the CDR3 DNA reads TGCGCCAGCAGCCAAGATCTGAATACAGACTATGGCTACACCTTC. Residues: CASSQDLNTDYGYTF.

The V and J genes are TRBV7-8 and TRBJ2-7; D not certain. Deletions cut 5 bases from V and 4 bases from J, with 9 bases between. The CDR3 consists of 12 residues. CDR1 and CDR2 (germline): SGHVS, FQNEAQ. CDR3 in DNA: TGTGCCAGCAGCAGTACAGATTACGAGCAGTACTTC. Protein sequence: CASSSTDYEQYF. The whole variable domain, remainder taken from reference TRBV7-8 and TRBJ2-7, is GAGVSQSPRYKVAKRGQDVALRCDPISGHVSLFWYQQALGQGPEFLTYFQNEAQLDKSGLPSDRFFAERPEGSVSTLKIQRTQQEDSAVYLCASSSTDYEQYFGPGTRLTVT.

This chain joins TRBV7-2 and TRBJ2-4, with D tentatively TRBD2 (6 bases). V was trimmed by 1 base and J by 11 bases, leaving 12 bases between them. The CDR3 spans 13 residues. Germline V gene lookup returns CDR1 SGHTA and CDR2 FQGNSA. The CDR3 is CASSLDRERVQYF. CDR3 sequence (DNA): TGTGCCAGCAGCTTAGACCGAGAGCGGGTTCAGTACTTC.

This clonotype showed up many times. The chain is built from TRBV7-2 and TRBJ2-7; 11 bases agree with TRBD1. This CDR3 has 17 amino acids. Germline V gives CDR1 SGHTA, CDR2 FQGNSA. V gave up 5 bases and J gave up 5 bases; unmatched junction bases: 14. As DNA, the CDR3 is TGTGCCAGCAGCGTAGGACACCGGACAGGGGGCCGGGACGAGCAGTACTTC. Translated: CASSVGHRTGGRDEQYF.

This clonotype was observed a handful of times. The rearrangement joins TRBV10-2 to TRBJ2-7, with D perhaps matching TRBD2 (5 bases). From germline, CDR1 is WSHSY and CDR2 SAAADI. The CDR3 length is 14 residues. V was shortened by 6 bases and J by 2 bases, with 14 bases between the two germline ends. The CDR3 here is CASRETGRTYEQYF. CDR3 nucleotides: TGCGCCAGCAGGGAAACGGGAAGGACCTACGAGCAGTACTTC.

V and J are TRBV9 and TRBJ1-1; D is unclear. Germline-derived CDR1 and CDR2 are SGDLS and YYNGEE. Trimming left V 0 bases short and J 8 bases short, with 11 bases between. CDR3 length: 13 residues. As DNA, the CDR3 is TGTGCCAGCAGCGTAGTATCGGTTGGCGAAGCTTTCTTT. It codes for CASSVVSVGEAFF.

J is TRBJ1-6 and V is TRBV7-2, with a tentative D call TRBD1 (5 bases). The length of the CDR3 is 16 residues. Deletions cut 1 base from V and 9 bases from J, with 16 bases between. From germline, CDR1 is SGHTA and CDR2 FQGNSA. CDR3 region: CASSLGASQGISPLHF. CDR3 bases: TGTGCCAGCAGCTTAGGGGCAAGCCAGGGTATTTCACCCCTCCACTTT. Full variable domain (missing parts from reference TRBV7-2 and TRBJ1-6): GAGVSQSPSNKVTEKGKDVELRCDPISGHTALYWYRQSLGQGLEFLIYFQGNSAPDKSGLPSDRFSAERTGGSVSTLTIQRTQQEDSAVYLCASSLGASQGISPLHFGNGTRLTVT.

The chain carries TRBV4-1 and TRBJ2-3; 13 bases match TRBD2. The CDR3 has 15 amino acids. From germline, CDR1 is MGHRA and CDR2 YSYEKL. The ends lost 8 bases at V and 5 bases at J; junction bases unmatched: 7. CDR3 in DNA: TGCGCCAGCTCAGGACTAGCGGGAGTCAAAGATACGCAGTATTTT. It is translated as CASSGLAGVKDTQYF.

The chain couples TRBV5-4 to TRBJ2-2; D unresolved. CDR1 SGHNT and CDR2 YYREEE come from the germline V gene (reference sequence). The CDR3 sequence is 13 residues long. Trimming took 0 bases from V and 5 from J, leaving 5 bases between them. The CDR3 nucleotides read TGTGCCAGCAGCTTGGACCTGACCGGGGAGCTGTTTTTT. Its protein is CASSLDLTGELFF.

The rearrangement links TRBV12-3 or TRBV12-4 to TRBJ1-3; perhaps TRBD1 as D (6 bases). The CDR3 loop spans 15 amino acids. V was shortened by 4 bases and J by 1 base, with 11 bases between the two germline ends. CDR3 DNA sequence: TGTGCCAGCAGTTCAGGGGCGGGTTCTGGAAACACCATATATTTT. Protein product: CASSSGAGSGNTIYF.

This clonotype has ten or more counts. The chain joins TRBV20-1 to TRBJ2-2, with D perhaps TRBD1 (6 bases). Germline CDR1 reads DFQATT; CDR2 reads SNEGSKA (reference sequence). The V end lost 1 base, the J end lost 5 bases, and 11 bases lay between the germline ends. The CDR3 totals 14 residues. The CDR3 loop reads CSARGTEMTGELFF. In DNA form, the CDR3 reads TGCAGTGCTAGAGGGACAGAGATGACCGGGGAGCTGTTTTTT.

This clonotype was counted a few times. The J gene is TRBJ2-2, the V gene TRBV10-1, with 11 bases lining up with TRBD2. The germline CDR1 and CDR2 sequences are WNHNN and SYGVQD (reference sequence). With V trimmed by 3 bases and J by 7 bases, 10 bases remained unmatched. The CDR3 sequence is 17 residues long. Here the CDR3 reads CASSDSLAGGFIGELFF. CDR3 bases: TGCGCCAGCAGTGATTCCCTAGCGGGAGGTTTTATCGGGGAGCTGTTTTTT.

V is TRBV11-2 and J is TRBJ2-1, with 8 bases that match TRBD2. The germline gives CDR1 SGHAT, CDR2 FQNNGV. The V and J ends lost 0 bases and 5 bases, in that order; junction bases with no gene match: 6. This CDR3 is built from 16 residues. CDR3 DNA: TGTGCCAGCAGCTTAGATCGGGGGGGCTTCAACAATGAGCAGTTCTTC. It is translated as CASSLDRGGFNNEQFF. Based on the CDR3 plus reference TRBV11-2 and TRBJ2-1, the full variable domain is EAGVAQSPRYKIIEKRQSVAFWCNPISGHATLYWYQQILGQGPKLLIQFQNNGVVDDSQLPKDRFSAERLKGVDSTLKIQPAKLEDSAVYLCASSLDRGGFNNEQFFGPGTRLTVL.